This TCR beta chain came from a study of T cells in Graves' hyperthyroidism and ophthalmopathy. CDR3 size: 14 residues. Germline V lookup: CDR1 LNHNV, CDR2 YYDKDF (reference sequence). Deletions cut 2 bases from V and 5 bases from J, with 12 bases between. The TCR beta CDR3 regions underwent amplification using RNA transcripts as the source. First-round RT-PCR targeting the TCR CDR3 was performed with the HTBI primer set. TCRdb re-called the multiplex PCR reads through MiXCR, storing one row per CDR3 protein. The repertoire holds fewer than 550,000 distinct CDR3 sequences, with approximately 25% as singletons. The table lists this clonotype with many counts.

This sequence was found in a woman aged 25-40 years with Graves' ophthalmopathy. This chain connects TRBV15 to TRBJ1-1, with D hard to call. The sequencing sample was made of blood. CDR3 bases: TGTGCCACCAGCAGACCCCTCCCCGGGACTGAAGCTTTCTTT. This encodes CATSRPLPGTEAFF.